A selection of T cell receptor beta chains follows, all from one sample in a study of T cell changes during pregnancy in multiple sclerosis. Assay: immunoSEQ multiplex PCR; the TCRdb copy retains only in-frame clones and omits some. In the table there are over 85,000 clones, 91% of which are singletons. The sample here was peripheral blood, taken after pregnancy. The source is a female donor in good health, enrolled as a control in a pregnancy study. CDR3s leave out the opening cysteine and the closing phenylalanine or tryptophan. A D gene is named only where the DNA matches it firmly.

V gene	D gene	J gene	CDR3 protein
TRBV4-3	TRBD1	TRBJ2-7	ASSSGQGPYEQY
TRBV6-5	.	TRBJ1-1	ASRLMDSRGTEAF
TRBV19	TRBD2	TRBJ2-1	ASSILAGTNEQF
TRBV5-1	.	TRBJ1-1	ASSLTGRWDEAF
TRBV4-3	.	TRBJ2-7	ASSQVPGFYEQY
TRBV7-9	TRBD1	TRBJ1-4	ASSLAGTGYNEKLF
TRBV9	TRBD1	TRBJ2-2	ASSARTGAYTGELF
TRBV19	TRBD1	TRBJ1-2	ASSTFPQGAQGYT
TRBV30	.	TRBJ1-1	AWTSGDTEAF
TRBV9	TRBD1	TRBJ1-2	ASRGTGNDGYT
TRBV10-2	TRBD1	TRBJ2-7	ASSPDRTLTPYEQY
TRBV2	TRBD1	TRBJ1-5	ASSEGQVNQPQH
TRBV11-2	TRBD2	TRBJ2-1	ASSLVSLAGGNSEQF
TRBV6-1	.	TRBJ1-1	ASGNKDLLPEAF
TRBV6-1	TRBD2	TRBJ2-5	ASFTSGRQETQY
TRBV30	.	TRBJ2-7	AWSVGAEFGEQY
TRBV7-9	.	TRBJ1-2	ASSGGGRSYGYT
TRBV7-9	TRBD1	TRBJ2-5	ASSHQDRGRQETQY
TRBV27	TRBD1	TRBJ1-4	ASSWGQGNGKLF
TRBV5-6	.	TRBJ2-5	ASSLSVTAQETQY
TRBV4-3	TRBD2	TRBJ2-7	ASSQDREALYEQY
TRBV21-1	.	TRBJ1-2	ASTQRGYT
TRBV6-5	.	TRBJ1-4	ASRADRATNEKLF
TRBV27	TRBD2	TRBJ2-6	AAGRGFLSSGANVLT
TRBV5-1	.	TRBJ1-1	ASSRLEGRRAEAF
TRBV30	.	TRBJ2-2	TVRANTGELF
TRBV30	.	TRBJ2-3	AWSVARDTQY
TRBV9	.	TRBJ1-4	ASSVAAVRNEKLF
TRBV7-9	TRBD1	TRBJ1-5	ASSYGQGHQPQH
TRBV7-9	.	TRBJ1-1	ASSLAGLEAF
TRBV2	TRBD1	TRBJ2-5	ASRRTGGETQY
TRBV2	.	TRBJ1-1	AITREANTEAF
TRBV13	.	TRBJ2-1	ASSTRRSSYNEQF
TRBV7-6	TRBD2	TRBJ2-5	ASSSGTSGFQETQY
TRBV6-5	TRBD1	TRBJ1-1	ASSSETGVNTEAF
TRBV7-9	TRBD1	TRBJ2-7	ASSLGDRASYEQY
TRBV11-2	.	TRBJ1-2	ASSLDLGRVYGYT
TRBV18	.	TRBJ1-5	ASSSTGNSNQPQH
TRBV7-9	.	TRBJ1-2	ASSITERLYGYT
TRBV7-9	TRBD2	TRBJ2-5	ASSSGLAGGRETQY
TRBV19	TRBD2	TRBJ2-1	ASSTVARVSGDEQF
TRBV2	.	TRBJ1-2	ASSLDSSNYGYT
TRBV11-2	TRBD1	TRBJ2-2	ASSPLRDRVTGELF
TRBV4-1	TRBD1	TRBJ1-1	ASSSGTGNTEAF
TRBV6-6	.	TRBJ2-2	ASSYFRGPGELF
TRBV5-4	.	TRBJ2-2	ASSWGGGANGELF
TRBV30	.	TRBJ1-3	AWSVRGTGNTIY
TRBV7-6	TRBD1	TRBJ2-1	ASSLGRGDRDYNEQF
TRBV5-1	.	TRBJ2-2	ASSLGRGDTGELF
TRBV9	TRBD1	TRBJ1-4	ASSPRTGMSIEKLF
TRBV15	.	TRBJ2-1	ATSREYSGTYNEQF
TRBV7-9	.	TRBJ1-4	ASSSGLSGQEKLF
TRBV11-2	.	TRBJ1-2	ASSSDLGPGNPLYGYT
TRBV7-9	.	TRBJ1-6	ASSLALRDKNNSPLH
TRBV19	.	TRBJ1-4	ASTDSATNEKLF